This note documents a single T cell receptor (beta chain) sequence. The CDR3 contains 17 residues. The V gene lost 3 bases and the J gene lost 1 base, with 18 bases spanning the gap. Germline V gene lookup returns CDR1 MDHEN and CDR2 SYDVKM. These data come from a study of blood T cell repertoires in COVID-19. The authors' processing: Using reference gene primer amplification, nucleated cell counts were estimated. Sequencing used immunoSEQ multiplex PCR; TCRdb keeps in-frame clones, though not all of them. V, J and clone size are taken as reported in that table, and D and trimming were inferred from the DNA itself. The sample has approximately 150,000 clones; roughly 84% are singletons.

The receptor was isolated from a man aged 40-49 years with acute or convalescent COVID-19. Sequencing was done on a sample of peripheral blood. The chain joins TRBV28 to TRBJ1-1; D unresolved. The CDR3 nucleotides read TGTGCCAGCAGTTTGCATCTCCGTGGTCAGAAGAACACTGAAGCTTTCTTT. As protein: CASSLHLRGQKNTEAFF.